The next 27 T cell receptor beta chains were all read from a single sample in a study of molecular identifiers for immune sequencing clone quantification (dated by TCRdb to 2017 to 2018). The library relied on PCR. The instrument given in TCRdb is Illumina HiSeq 4000. TCRdb passed the public sequencing reads through fastp at Q25 and MiXCR, retaining productive beta sequences. Under each unique CDR3 protein, matching rows form one entry showing the most common genes and DNA. Counted in this sample were about 70,000 distinct CDR3 sequences; 15% to 20% of them appeared once. Approximately 1.5% of the sample goes to the ten largest clones. Material: naive CD8+ T cells from blood, with Jurkat cell RNA spiked in. This sample's cell subset or site label indicates: FACS-sorted CD8+CD4-CCR7+CD45RA+ naive T cells. The source is a human donor in good health. Some libraries in this study had Jurkat cell RNA spiked in.

This sequence joins TRBV4-1 and TRBJ2-1; no reliable D call. CDR3 size: 15 residues. V lost 3 bases, J lost 8 bases, and 17 bases lay in between. From germline, CDR1 is MGHRA and CDR2 YSYEKL. In nucleotides, the CDR3 is TGCGCCAGCAGCCATGTAACATTAGCCCGCCATGAGCAGTTCTTC. The encoded protein is CASSHVTLARHEQFF.

This clonotype was recorded at least ten times. The rearrangement uses TRBV4-1 and TRBJ2-1, with a possible D match to TRBD2 (5 bases). The CDR3 covers 14 residues. Per the germline V gene, CDR1 is MGHRA and CDR2 is YSYEKL. V lost 4 bases, J lost 9 bases, and 16 bases lay in between. CDR3 amino acids: CASSPLNGIFEQFF. The CDR3 DNA follows: TGCGCCAGCAGCCCGTTGAACGGGATTTTTGAGCAGTTCTTC.

This clonotype was recorded at least ten times. The CDR3 DNA reads as TGTGCCAGCAGCTTAGGCCTGGTTGATGCAGGCCCTTACGAAAAACTGTTTTTT. Translated: CASSLGLVDAGPYEKLFF. V usage is TRBV11-2 and J usage is TRBJ1-4; D is uncertain. V was clipped by 1 base and J by 8 bases, with 23 bases between them. The CDR3 runs 18 residues. Per the germline V gene, CDR1 is SGHAT and CDR2 is FQNNGV.

In this sample, this clonotype turned up a few times. This chain joins TRBV5-4 and TRBJ2-3, with TRBD2 identical over 7 bases. V trimming: 0 bases; J trimming: 1 base; junction bases outside the gene matches: 8. The CDR3 consists of 17 residues. Germline CDR1 and CDR2: SGHNT and YYREEE (reference sequence). The CDR3: CASSLAISAGRTDTQYF. In DNA form, the CDR3 reads TGTGCCAGCAGCTTGGCCATCTCAGCGGGACGCACAGATACGCAGTATTTT.

The rearrangement joins TRBV12-3 or TRBV12-4 to TRBJ1-1; weak D call: TRBD1 (6 bases). Trimming cost V 3 bases and J 11 bases, with 13 bases left between them. The CDR3 loop spans 12 amino acids. The CDR3 nucleotides read TGTGCCAGCAGTTTGGACAGCCTATGGGCTTTCTTT. It encodes CASSLDSLWAFF.

This clonotype has ten or more counts. The chain recombines TRBV10-3 with TRBJ2-7; 13 bases map to TRBD2. Trimming removed 5 bases from V and 2 bases from J; junction bases left unmatched: 3. This CDR3 is built from 15 residues. Germline lookup yields CDR1 ENHRY and CDR2 SYGVKD. Written as DNA, the CDR3 is TGTGCCATCAGTTCGACTAGCGGGAGGCCCTACGAGCAGTACTTC. Its translation: CAISSTSGRPYEQYF.

This clonotype showed up just a few times. A read error may be the cause here, since a much bigger clone is one base away. The chain combines TRBV7-9 with TRBJ2-3; 12 bases line up with TRBD1. CDR1 is SEHNR and CDR2 is FQNEAQ in the germline V gene (reference sequence). The CDR3 is 16 residues long. The CDR3 reads CASSSTGQGAYDMQYF. The CDR3 DNA reads TGTGCCAGCAGCTCCACGGGACAGGGGGCTTACGATATGCAGTATTTT.

This clonotype was picked up many times. The V gene is TRBV28, the J gene TRBJ2-7, with no clear D. This CDR3 contains 15 residues. CDR1 MDHEN and CDR2 SYDVKM come from the germline V gene. V was cut by 2 bases and J by 2 bases, with 13 bases left in between. CDR3 in DNA: TGTGCCAGCAGTTTAGACATGGGCACCGCCTACGAGCAGTACTTC. This translates into CASSLDMGTAYEQYF.

This clonotype was seen many times. The chain has TRBV4-1 and TRBJ2-4, with D unclear. The germline V gene has CDR1 MGHRA and CDR2 YSYEKL. This CDR3 is 13 amino acids long. Trimming pared 4 bases from V and 5 bases from J, leaving 9 bases between. The CDR3 protein is CASSPDKENIQYF. The CDR3 DNA sequence: TGCGCCAGCAGCCCAGACAAAGAAAACATTCAGTACTTC.

This clonotype was picked up a small number of times. V usage is TRBV27 and J usage is TRBJ2-7; 7 bases fit TRBD2. This CDR3 has 16 amino acids. Germline V CDR1 and CDR2: MNHEY, SMNVEV (reference sequence). With V trimmed by 5 bases and J by 2 bases, 12 bases remained unmatched. In DNA, the CDR3 is TGTGCCAGCAGTCCGACGGCTAGCGGCGTCCCCTACGAGCAGTACTTC. This gives the protein CASSPTASGVPYEQYF.

This clonotype turned up a few times. A much larger clone differs from this one at a single base, so this may be a read error. The chain joins TRBV20-1 to TRBJ2-5; 7 bases fit TRBD2. The germline CDR1 and CDR2 sequences are DFQATT and SNEGSKA (reference sequence). The CDR3 runs 16 residues. V lost 0 bases, J lost 3 bases, and 10 bases stayed unmatched. CDR3 protein: CSARDEGTNQKETQYF. As DNA, the CDR3 is TGCAGTGCTAGAGATGAGGGGACTAACCAAAAAGAGACCCAGTACTTC.

This clonotype was seen only a few times. It may be a read error: a sequence one base away is much more abundant. The conserved phenylalanine or tryptophan normally closing the CDR3 is absent here, so this likely arose from a read error. V usage is TRBV4-1 and J usage is TRBJ2-7; D is undetermined. This CDR3 spans 14 amino acids. V gave up 4 bases and J gave up 3 bases, with 13 bases separating them. The germline gives CDR1 MGHRA, CDR2 YSYEKL. The CDR3 is CASSPKTPDYEQYL. The DNA of the CDR3 is TGCGCCAGCAGCCCTAAAACGCCGGACTACGAGCAGTACCTC.

The sample holds many counts of this clonotype. The gene calls are TRBV27 and TRBJ2-7; 7 bases map to TRBD1. Trimming took 3 bases from V and 6 from J; bases not matched to a gene: 2. The CDR3 is 12 residues long. Germline V gives CDR1 MNHEY, CDR2 SMNVEV (reference sequence). In nucleotides, the CDR3 is TGTGCCAGCAGTTTGAGGGGGCGCGAGCAGTACTTC. This sequence encodes CASSLRGREQYF.

This clonotype was observed a few times. The chain joins TRBV5-5 to TRBJ1-6; 7 bases agree with TRBD1. From germline, CDR1 is SGHKS and CDR2 YYEKEE (reference sequence). Trimming cost V 4 bases and J 6 bases; bases outside gene matches: 7. The CDR3 loop spans 15 amino acids. CDR3 sequence: CASSKTGQINSPLHF. The CDR3 nucleotides read TGTGCCAGCAGCAAAACGGGACAGATTAATTCACCCCTCCACTTT.

This clonotype was seen repeatedly, ten times or more. This chain's CDR3 is CSATDYDRVYNEQFF. DNA for the CDR3: TGCAGTGCCACGGACTACGATAGGGTCTACAATGAGCAGTTCTTC. The rearrangement uses TRBV20-1 and TRBJ2-1; the D gene is possibly TRBD2 (6 bases). Deletions cut 6 bases from V and 3 bases from J, with 18 bases between. The length of the CDR3 is 15 residues. Looked up from germline, CDR1 is DFQATT and CDR2 is SNEGSKA (reference sequence).

This clonotype was observed many times. J is TRBJ2-7 and V is TRBV6-1, with D perhaps given as TRBD1 or TRBD2 (5 bases each). The CDR3 contains 19 residues. Germline V gene sequence: CDR1 MNHNS, CDR2 SASEGT. V lost 7 bases and J lost 2, with 30 bases in between. The DNA for the CDR3 is TGTGCCAGCAAGACGGCCCAGGGTAGCGAAAATTTCCGGGCCTACGAGCAGTACTTC. Translating gives CASKTAQGSENFRAYEQYF.

This clonotype was observed many times. In nucleotides, the CDR3 is TGTGCCAGCAGTTTTCCCGGCAGCATCACCGGGGAGCTGTTTTTT. As protein: CASSFPGSITGELFF. V and J are TRBV27 and TRBJ2-2; no reliable D call. Germline V gives CDR1 MNHEY, CDR2 SMNVEV (reference sequence). V lost 3 bases and J 4 bases, leaving 12 bases between the germline ends. The CDR3 is 15 amino acids.

V and J are TRBV29-1 and TRBJ2-7, with TRBD2 matching 11 bases. Germline values: CDR1 SQVTM, CDR2 ANQGSEA. V was clipped by 0 bases and J by 4 bases; unmatched bases: 11. This CDR3 is built from 17 residues. CDR3 in amino acids: CSVEDGETSGMWYEQYF. The CDR3 nucleotides are TGCAGCGTTGAAGATGGGGAGACTAGCGGGATGTGGTACGAGCAGTACTTC.

At least ten counts were recorded for this clonotype. V is TRBV29-1 and J is TRBJ1-2, with D unclear. V was shortened by 4 bases and J by 1 base, with 13 bases between the two germline ends. This CDR3 contains 14 residues. Looked up from germline, CDR1 is SQVTM and CDR2 is ANQGSEA. The CDR3 is CSVAGQRDNYGYTF. The CDR3 nucleotides read TGCAGCGTTGCTGGGCAGAGAGATAACTATGGCTACACCTTC.

Many counts were recorded for this clonotype. The chain couples TRBV15 to TRBJ2-5; 10 positions match TRBD2. Germline loops: CDR1 LNHNV, CDR2 YYDKDF (reference sequence). The CDR3 totals 16 residues. V was clipped by 3 bases and J by 5 bases; unmatched bases: 9. In nucleotides, the CDR3 is TGTGCCACCAGCAGGGAGCCGGGACTAGCGTTCGAGACCCAGTACTTC. Protein sequence: CATSREPGLAFETQYF.

For this clonotype: This may arise from a read error, as a much more abundant clone is one base away. The gene calls are TRBV7-8 and TRBJ2-5; no definite D call. The CDR3 loop spans 12 amino acids. The V gene's germline CDR1 is SGHVS and CDR2 FQNEAQ. The CDR3 is CASSQKQEAQYF. The DNA for the CDR3 is TGTGCCAGCAGCCAGAAACAAGAGGCCCAGTACTTC. The full variable domain, completed using reference TRBV7-8 and TRBJ2-5, is GAGVSQSPRYKVAKRGQDVALRCDPISGHVSLFWYQQALGQGPEFLTYFQNEAQLDKSGLPSDRFFAERPEGSVSTLKIQRTQQEDSAVYLCASSQKQEAQYFGPGTRLLVL.

As to this clonotype: This is likely a read error, given that the CDR3 carries no conserved phenylalanine or tryptophan at its end. The chain carries TRBV27 and TRBJ2-3; TRBD2 agrees at 12 bases. Germline-derived CDR1 and CDR2 are MNHEY and SMNVEV (reference sequence). The V gene end was trimmed by 5 bases and the J gene end by 3 bases; junction bases not matched to a gene: 9. CDR3 length: 17 residues. CDR3 loop: CASSPTPLAGGTDTQYL. CDR3 nucleotides: TGTGCCAGCAGTCCTACCCCCCTAGCGGGAGGGACAGATACGCAGTATCTT.

As to this clonotype: A much larger clone differs by one base, so this may be a read error. The chain recombines TRBV29-1 with TRBJ1-2; D not resolved. The CDR3 sequence is 15 residues long. Germline values: CDR1 SQVTM, CDR2 ANQGSEA. This CDR3 is CSVESRDPDHYGCTF. For the CDR3, the DNA is TGCAGCGTTGAAAGTCGGGATCCTGACCACTATGGCTGCACCTTC.

This clonotype was seen repeatedly, ten times or more. This chain connects TRBV25-1 to TRBJ2-1, with D possibly being TRBD1 or TRBD2 (6 bases each). The CDR3 has 15 residues. Germline values: CDR1 MGHDK, CDR2 SYGVNS. V shed 2 bases and J shed 9 bases, with 17 bases lying between them. The DNA for the CDR3 is TGTGCCAGCAGTGAAGCCATATCCGGGGGCTCTGAGCAGTTCTTC. Residues: CASSEAISGGSEQFF.

This clonotype was picked up a small number of times. The gene calls are TRBV28 and TRBJ2-2, with 9 bases lining up with TRBD2. This CDR3 is 14 amino acids long. Losses at the gene ends were 4 bases for V and 5 bases for J; bases not matched to a gene: 2. Germline V gene sequence: CDR1 MDHEN, CDR2 SYDVKM. The chain's CDR3 is CASSYSGSTGELFF. CDR3 in DNA: TGTGCCAGCAGTTATAGCGGGAGTACCGGGGAGCTGTTTTTT.

In this sample, this clonotype turned up many times. J is TRBJ1-1 and V is TRBV11-3; 9 nucleotides align to TRBD1. With V trimmed by 6 bases and J by 0 bases, 11 bases remained unmatched. In germline, CDR1 is SGHNT, CDR2 YENEEA. CDR3 size: 17 residues. The chain's CDR3 is CASRGYPTGGMNTEAFF. CDR3 sequence (DNA): TGTGCCAGCAGGGGTTATCCGACAGGGGGAATGAACACTGAAGCTTTCTTT.

This clonotype turned up a few times. The genes are TRBV7-9 and TRBJ2-7, with 11 bases identical to TRBD2. Germline-derived CDR1 and CDR2 are SEHNR and FQNEAQ (reference sequence). The V segment lost 0 bases and the J segment 4 bases; nucleotides outside the gene matches: 5. The CDR3 is made up of 16 amino acids. This CDR3 is CASSLATSGSGYEQYF. The CDR3 bases are TGTGCCAGCAGCTTAGCTACTAGCGGGAGTGGGTACGAGCAGTACTTC.